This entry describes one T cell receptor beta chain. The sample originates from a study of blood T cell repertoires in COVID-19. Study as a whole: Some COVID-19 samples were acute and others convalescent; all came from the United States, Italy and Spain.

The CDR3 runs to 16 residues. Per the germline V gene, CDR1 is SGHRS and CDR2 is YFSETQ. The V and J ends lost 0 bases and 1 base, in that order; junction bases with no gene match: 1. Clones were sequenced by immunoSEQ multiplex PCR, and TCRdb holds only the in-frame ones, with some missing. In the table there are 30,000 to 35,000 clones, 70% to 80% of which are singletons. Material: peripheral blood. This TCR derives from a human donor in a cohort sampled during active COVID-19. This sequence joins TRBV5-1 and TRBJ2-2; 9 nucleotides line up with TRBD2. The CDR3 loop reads CASSLVTSGNTGELFF. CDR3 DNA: TGCGCCAGCAGCTTGGTGACTAGCGGGAACACCGGGGAGCTGTTTTTT.